This T cell receptor beta chain was documented in a study of blood T cell repertoires in COVID-19. Across the study: Sources were T cells, B-cell-depleted T cells, or PBMCs; the material itself was cDNA or gDNA.

Two negative PCRs, clearance, or symptom resolution were required of recovered Cohort 3 donors. Produced via immunoSEQ multiplex PCR; TCRdb's table is partial and in-frame only. The top ten hold about 11% of the sample, which has under 200,000 clones, approximately 80% seen once. This CDR3 has 13 residues. V was trimmed by 7 bases and J by 4 bases, leaving 13 bases between them. The V call is TRBV12-3 or TRBV12-4, the J call TRBJ1-2; the D gene is possibly TRBD1 (6 bases). This receptor was identified in a man aged 50-60 years who had recovered from COVID-19. Sequenced: PBMCs or T cells enriched from blood (not recorded which). This CDR3 is CASTLTGPYGYTF. CDR3 nucleotide sequence: TGTGCCAGCACCTTGACAGGACCCTATGGCTACACCTTC.